The 29 T cell receptor beta chains presented below share a single source sample, sequenced in a study of post-analysis software for immune sequencing data. Study results and limitations: The five TRBV segments detected at higher frequency in patients than in controls included TRBV5-6, TRBV5-1 and TRBV20-1.

Antigens for these TCRs are unknown. Libraries were made from TCR beta cDNA, and they carried unique molecular identifiers. TCRdb re-called the PCR reads through MiXCR, storing one row per CDR3 protein. This sample has fewer than 850,000 distinct CDR3 sequences; 40% to 55% occur once, and the top ten carry just under 5%. Source material: blood. These TCRs come from a girl aged 5 to 17 with multiple sclerosis.

In its sample, this clonotype was seen a few times. At one boundary the junction diverges from the germline segment, which might be a read error. This chain links TRBV11-1 with TRBJ1-2, with a tentative D call TRBD1 (5 bases). Germline V gene data show CDR1 as SGHAT and CDR2 as FQDESV (reference sequence). This CDR3 contains 16 residues. CDR3 sequence: CAGSSGHLNPNYGYTF. CDR3 sequence (DNA): TGTGCCGGCAGCTCCGGACACCTCAACCCTAACTATGGCTACACCTTC.

This clonotype has just one count. V gene TRBV12-3 or TRBV12-4 combines with J gene TRBJ1-5; 7 bases agree with TRBD1. V dropped 5 bases and J dropped 5; count of bases not matched to a gene: 24. There are 20 residues in the CDR3. The CDR3 bases are TGTGCCAGCAGTCCATTCTACCGGGACAGTCGGAGGGGGCGAGATCAGCCCCAGCATTTT. Translating it yields CASSPFYRDSRRGRDQPQHF.

The chain uses TRBV12-3 or TRBV12-4 and TRBJ2-5, with TRBD2 as a possible D gene (6 bases). The germline V and J ends were trimmed by 0 bases and 1 base, with 9 bases remaining between them. The CDR3 is 15 amino acids. This chain's CDR3 is CASSLARGPQETQYF. In DNA form, the CDR3 reads TGTGCCAGCAGTTTAGCGCGGGGTCCCCAAGAGACCCAGTACTTC.

CDR3 protein: CSAPGQGGKLFF. For the CDR3, the DNA is TGCAGTGCTCCCGGACAGGGAGGAAAACTGTTTTTT. The chain links TRBV20-1 to TRBJ1-4, with 8 bases identical to TRBD1. The CDR3 covers 12 residues. Germline CDR1 DFQATT, CDR2 SNEGSKA (reference sequence). V dropped 5 bases and J dropped 10; count of bases not matched to a gene: 6.

The chain couples TRBV28 to TRBJ2-7; 9 bases are a match to TRBD1. With V trimmed by 1 base and J by 1 base, 2 bases remained unmatched. CDR3 length: 15 amino acids. Germline V CDR1 and CDR2: MDHEN, SYDVKM. This chain's CDR3 is CASSLYGQGSYEQYF. DNA of the CDR3: TGTGCCAGCAGTTTATACGGACAGGGGTCCTACGAGCAGTACTTC. The full variable domain, with the rest looked up from reference TRBV28 and TRBJ2-7, is DVKVTQSSRYLVKRTGEKVFLECVQDMDHENMFWYRQDPGLGLRLIYFSYDVKMKEKGDIPEGYSVSREKKERFSLILESASTNQTSMYLCASSLYGQGSYEQYFGPGTRLTVT.

The rearrangement uses TRBV13 and TRBJ1-2; 10 positions agree with TRBD1. The V and J ends lost 5 bases and 5 bases, in that order; junction bases with no gene match: 11. The CDR3 is made up of 16 amino acids. Germline values: CDR1 PRHDT, CDR2 FYEKMQ (reference sequence). This CDR3 is CASSGAGTGDGYGYTF. Here the CDR3 DNA reads TGTGCCAGCAGCGGCGCCGGGACAGGGGATGGGTATGGCTACACCTTC.

The sample holds a few counts of this clonotype. V gene TRBV20-1 combines with J gene TRBJ2-2; tentative D call: TRBD1 (5 bases). The V end was cut by 3 bases, the J end by 1 base, with 6 bases between. CDR1 and CDR2 (germline): DFQATT, SNEGSKA (reference sequence). The CDR3 length is 13 residues. CDR3 bases: TGCAGTGCTAGGGGGCAGAACACCGGGGAGCTGTTTTTT. Its translation: CSARGQNTGELFF.

The chain uses TRBV10-3 and TRBJ2-1; TRBD2 matches at 7 bases. J was trimmed by 8 bases and V by 8 bases; bases with no gene match: 6. Germline V CDR1 and CDR2: ENHRY, SYGVKD. The CDR3 totals 12 residues. CDR3 in amino acids: CAIGLVRDEQFF. In DNA, the CDR3 is TGTGCCATCGGACTAGTCAGGGATGAGCAGTTCTTC.

This clonotype was seen at least ten times. The chain uses TRBV12-3 or TRBV12-4 and TRBJ2-6; D possibly corresponds to TRBD2 (5 bases). The CDR3 totals 16 residues. V lost 2 bases and J lost 0, with 8 bases in between. As DNA, the CDR3 is TGTGCCAGCAGTTTAACGGGGATCTCTGGGGCCAACGTCCTGACTTTC. This gives the protein CASSLTGISGANVLTF.

Here the CDR3 DNA reads TGTGCCAGCAGCTTGTTGGCGCAAGAGACCCAGTACTTC. Translating it yields CASSLLAQETQYF. This chain uses TRBV7-9 with TRBJ2-5; D unclear. Per the germline V gene, CDR1 is SEHNR and CDR2 is FQNEAQ (reference sequence). The CDR3 extends over 13 amino acids. V lost 3 bases to trimming and J lost 2 bases, with 7 bases between them.

This chain uses TRBV28 with TRBJ2-7; the D is unclear. Trimming shortened V by 3 bases and J by 3 bases, and 6 bases separated the two germline ends. This CDR3 spans 12 amino acids. Germline V CDR1 and CDR2: MDHEN, SYDVKM. The CDR3 loop is CASSFAFYEQYF. In nucleotides, the CDR3 is TGTGCCAGCAGTTTTGCGTTCTACGAGCAGTACTTC.

This clonotype was seen once. V usage is TRBV20-1 and J usage is TRBJ2-7; TRBD2 agrees at 11 bases. CDR3 size: 14 residues. Trimming took 4 bases from V and 0 from J; bases not matched to a gene: 2. Germline V gives CDR1 DFQATT, CDR2 SNEGSKA (reference sequence). The CDR3 protein is CSANSGRVSYEQYF. The CDR3 DNA is TGCAGTGCTAATAGCGGGAGGGTCTCCTACGAGCAGTACTTC.

The chain links TRBV4-3 to TRBJ2-5; tentatively, D is TRBD2 (6 bases). The CDR3 consists of 15 residues. Trimming pared 1 base from V and 4 bases from J, leaving 13 bases between. CDR1 and CDR2 (germline): LGHNA, YSLEER. The CDR3 here is CASSQAEGRGETQYF. CDR3 nucleotides: TGCGCCAGCAGCCAAGCAGAGGGGCGGGGAGAGACCCAGTACTTC.

J is TRBJ2-1 and V is TRBV7-9; tentatively, D is TRBD2 (6 bases). The V end lost 6 bases, the J end lost 8 bases, and 23 bases lay between the germline ends. The germline V gene has CDR1 SEHNR and CDR2 FQNEAQ (reference sequence). The CDR3 loop spans 16 amino acids. The CDR3 DNA sequence: TGTGCCAGCAGGTTATCCGGGACTGCACCGGAGTATGAGCAGTTCTTC. Amino acid sequence: CASRLSGTAPEYEQFF.

The V gene is TRBV3-1, the J gene TRBJ2-7; D possibly corresponds to TRBD2 (5 bases). Trimming shortened V by 1 base and J by 7 bases, and 17 bases separated the two germline ends. The CDR3 spans 15 residues. Germline CDR1 reads LGHDT; CDR2 reads YNNKEL (reference sequence). CDR3 DNA sequence: TGTGCCAGCAGCCAAGCCGGGATTACCCCGGGGGAGCAGTACTTC. Residues: CASSQAGITPGEQYF.

This clonotype has only a few counts. The rearrangement uses TRBV4-1 and TRBJ2-3, with D uncertain. Germline lookup yields CDR1 MGHRA and CDR2 YSYEKL. Trimming pared 4 bases from V and 5 bases from J, leaving 13 bases between. CDR3 length equals 14 residues. CDR3 sequence: CASSRVDVVDTQYF. The CDR3 bases are TGCGCCAGCAGCCGAGTAGACGTTGTAGATACGCAGTATTTT.

The rearrangement joins TRBV5-1 to TRBJ2-1, with TRBD1 as a possible D gene (5 bases). Germline-derived CDR1 and CDR2 are SGHRS and YFSETQ. The CDR3 runs to 13 residues. V was shortened by 4 bases and J by 12 bases, with 17 bases between the two germline ends. CDR3 region: CASSLGWGTGQFF. The CDR3 region has the DNA TGCGCCAGCAGCCTGGGGTGGGGCACAGGGCAGTTCTTC.

In the case of this clonotype: This may come from a read error, since a much larger clone is one base off. This chain joins TRBV5-1 and TRBJ2-1; D ambiguous. The CDR3 is 13 residues long. The V end lost 5 bases, the J end lost 9 bases, and 15 bases lay between the germline ends. From germline, CDR1 is SGHRS and CDR2 YFSETQ. The CDR3 nucleotides are TGCGCCAGCAGGGAAACGGAAAACGCTGAGCAGTTCTTC. Amino acids: CASRETENAEQFF.

The sample holds one count of this clonotype. The chain combines TRBV12-3 or TRBV12-4 with TRBJ1-5; D unresolved. V was pared by 0 bases and J by 2 bases, with 5 bases between. CDR3 length equals 14 residues. The CDR3 sequence: CASSLARGNQPQHF. The CDR3 DNA reads TGTGCCAGCAGTTTAGCCCGGGGCAATCAGCCCCAGCATTTT.

V and J are TRBV25-1 and TRBJ2-3, with D hard to call. The germline CDR1 and CDR2 sequences are MGHDK and SYGVNS. The CDR3 is 14 residues long. The V end lost 1 base, the J end lost 2 bases, and 7 bases lay between the germline ends. The CDR3 DNA reads TGTGCCAGCAGTGAATTTCGGTTCACAGATACGCAGTATTTT. Its translation: CASSEFRFTDTQYF.

The chain links TRBV13 to TRBJ1-4, with D possibly being TRBD1 (5 bases). This CDR3 is built from 13 residues. Per germline, CDR1 PRHDT and CDR2 FYEKMQ (reference sequence). V dropped 5 bases and J dropped 14 bases, with 18 bases sitting between them. The CDR3 bases are TGTGCCAGCAGCCATCGAGGGGAAAAACTGCTGTTTTTT. It encodes CASSHRGEKLLFF.

This clonotype turned up a few times. This chain joins TRBV10-3 and TRBJ1-2; D remains unclear. The germline CDR1 and CDR2 sequences are ENHRY and SYGVKD. V was pared by 3 bases and J by 5 bases, with 13 bases between. CDR3 length equals 14 residues. CDR3 sequence reads: CAISDRPDLYGYTF. In nucleotides, the CDR3 is TGTGCCATCAGTGACCGTCCGGACCTTTATGGCTACACCTTC.

Remarks on this clonotype: A much larger clone differs from this one at a single base, so this may be a read error. The rearrangement links TRBV12-3 or TRBV12-4 to TRBJ2-3, with D unclear. Trimming removed 1 base at V and 0 bases at J, with 8 bases between. There are 15 residues in the CDR3. The CDR3 is CASSLGQMSTDTQYF. The DNA for the CDR3 is TGTGCCAGCAGTTTAGGGCAGATGAGCACAGATACGCAGTATTTT.

The J gene is TRBJ1-2, the V gene TRBV11-3, with TRBD1 identical over 8 bases. Germline CDR1 reads SGHNT; CDR2 reads YENEEA. The ends lost 5 bases at V and 7 bases at J; junction bases unmatched: 12. CDR3 length equals 15 residues. The CDR3, as DNA: TGTGCCAGCAGCGTAGCTCCCGGGACAGGTTTTGGCTACACCTTC. As protein: CASSVAPGTGFGYTF.

The CDR3 reads CASSLYHNPDRALTYEQYF. The CDR3 DNA follows: TGTGCCAGCAGTTTATATCATAATCCGGACAGGGCCTTGACCTACGAGCAGTACTTC. The V gene is TRBV27, the J gene TRBJ2-7, with 8 bases fitting TRBD1. Germline lookup yields CDR1 MNHEY and CDR2 SMNVEV (reference sequence). CDR3 size: 19 residues. The V segment lost 1 base and the J segment 2 bases; nucleotides outside the gene matches: 16.

A few counts support this clonotype. The V gene is TRBV28, the J gene TRBJ1-2, with D uncertain. Germline V gene lookup returns CDR1 MDHEN and CDR2 SYDVKM. The CDR3 extends over 15 amino acids. Trimming removed 3 bases at V and 1 base at J, with 12 bases between. The DNA for the CDR3 is TGTGCCAGCAGTTTTGCGGCGACCCGTAACTATGGCTACACCTTC. This translates into CASSFAATRNYGYTF.

This sequence joins TRBV30 and TRBJ2-7; D is possibly TRBD1 or TRBD2 (7 bases each). This CDR3 has 15 amino acids. The V gene's germline CDR1 is GTSNPN and CDR2 SVGIG (reference sequence). Trimming shortened V by 2 bases and J by 6 bases, and 20 bases separated the two germline ends. CDR3 loop: CAWSQGEGQAGEQYF. In DNA form, the CDR3 reads TGTGCCTGGAGTCAGGGGGAGGGCCAAGCAGGCGAGCAGTACTTC.

This clonotype was recorded a few times. CDR3 in amino acids: CASSFQGTSTDTQYF. The CDR3 nucleotides are TGTGCCAGCAGCTTTCAGGGCACTAGCACAGATACGCAGTATTTT. This chain joins TRBV7-2 and TRBJ2-3; tentative D call: TRBD1 (5 bases). Germline CDR1 reads SGHTA; CDR2 reads FQGNSA. V shed 3 bases and J shed 0 bases, with 10 bases lying between them. The CDR3 is 15 residues long.

In its sample, this clonotype was seen a few times. The gene calls are TRBV14 and TRBJ2-7, with a possible D match to TRBD1 (6 bases). This CDR3 region has 17 residues. Germline V gives CDR1 SGHDN, CDR2 FVKESK. V lost 3 bases to trimming and J lost 2 bases, with 20 bases between them. The CDR3 loop is CASSHSKGDLGAYEQYF. The CDR3 bases are TGTGCCAGCAGCCATTCCAAGGGGGATCTGGGGGCCTACGAGCAGTACTTC.